What follows are 6 T cell receptor beta chains derived from one specimen sequenced in a study of shared T cell receptors in the human thymus. Clones were read by immunoSEQ multiplex PCR, and TCRdb kept only the in-frame ones, dropping some. The table has 600,000 or so clones, approximately 89% seen once. Separately, the same data were catalogued under a study of human thymus T cells.

Material: thymocytes. The receptors were gathered from a boy under three years old with a congenital heart defect.

With regard to this clone: Different DNA sequences within this sample yield the same CDR3. The DNA of the CDR3 is TGTGCCAGTAGTATAGGGGCGAACACTGAAGCTTTCTTT. Its protein product is CASSIGANTEAFF. The chain links TRBV19 to TRBJ1-1; D remains unclear. V lost 1 base, J lost 1 base, and 4 bases lay in between. The germline V gene encodes CDR1 LNHDA and CDR2 SQIVND (reference sequence). The CDR3 extends over 13 amino acids. The full variable domain, rest sourced from reference TRBV19 and TRBJ1-1, is DGGITQSPKYLFRKEGQNVTLSCEQNLNHDAMYWYRQDPGQGLRLIYYSQIVNDFQKGDIAEGYSVSREKKESFPLTVTSAQKNPTAFYLCASSIGANTEAFFGQGTRLTVV.

The J gene is TRBJ2-7, the V gene TRBV4-2; 10 bases agree with TRBD1. J gave up 6 bases and V 1 base, and 9 bases lay outside the gene matches. CDR1 LGHNA and CDR2 YNFKEQ come from the germline V gene. This CDR3 has 16 amino acids. This CDR3 reads CASSQGAGTGEIEQYF. The CDR3 bases are TGTGCCAGCAGCCAAGGGGCAGGGACAGGGGAAATCGAGCAGTACTTC.

The V and J genes are TRBV10-1 and TRBJ2-2, with TRBD2 as a possible D gene (5 bases). Trimming took 3 bases from V and 6 from J, leaving 14 bases between them. The length of the CDR3 is 15 residues. Germline V gene lookup returns CDR1 WNHNN and CDR2 SYGVQD (reference sequence). This CDR3 is CASSESASLAGELFF. As DNA, the CDR3 is TGCGCCAGCAGTGAATCGGCTAGCTTGGCCGGGGAGCTGTTTTTT.

The chain combines TRBV5-6 with TRBJ2-1; TRBD2 might be the D (5 bases). The germline V gene encodes CDR1 SGHDT and CDR2 YYEEEE. V was pared by 3 bases and J by 1 base, with 11 bases between. The CDR3 runs 15 residues. In nucleotides, the CDR3 is TGTGCCAGCAGCTCCTCAGCGGCTTCCTACAATGAGCAGTTCTTC. It specifies CASSSSAASYNEQFF.

This clone was counted a single time. V and J are TRBV28 and TRBJ2-7; 7 positions agree with TRBD1. CDR1 is MDHEN and CDR2 is SYDVKM in the germline V gene. The V gene end was trimmed by 7 bases and the J gene end by 5 bases; junction bases not matched to a gene: 5. CDR3 length equals 12 residues. The CDR3 sequence: CASTGTVHEQYF. The CDR3, as DNA: TGTGCCAGCACCGGGACAGTCCACGAGCAGTACTTC.

V and J are TRBV30 and TRBJ2-1; TRBD2 might be the D (5 bases). The CDR3 has 16 amino acids. The V gene lost 0 bases and the J gene lost 9 bases, with 21 bases spanning the gap. CDR1 is GTSNPN, CDR2 SVGIG, per germline (reference sequence). The CDR3 nucleotides are TGTGCCTGGAGTGTCTCAGGAAGCGGTCCCCCCAGTGAGCAGTTCTTC. Amino acids: CAWSVSGSGPPSEQFF.